These T cell receptor beta chains were read from a single sample in a study of OX40 agonist ivuxolimab in advanced cancers. Method: immunoSEQ multiplex PCR; TCRdb's copy keeps in-frame clones and lacks some. Of tens of thousands of clones listed, roughly 93% were seen once; the top ten hold approximately 23%. This specimen consisted of CD4+ or CD8+ T cells sorted from blood, obtained in a trial of the OX40 agonist ivuxolimab. Receptor source: an adult with an advanced solid tumor such as melanoma, head and neck, liver or kidney cancer. The CDR3 runs from the conserved cysteine through the conserved F or W. The D gene is left open where the match is weak. Some rows mark clone size as missing; the rest say once, few, many or name a class of expanded clone.

v_gene: TRBV5-6; d_gene: .; j_gene: TRBJ2-1; abundance: .; CDR3aa: CASSLGRAHNEQFF; CDR3nt: TGTGCCAGCAGCTTGGGCAGGGCGCACAATGAGCAGTTCTTC
v_gene: TRBV27; d_gene: .; j_gene: TRBJ2-7; abundance: .; CDR3aa: CATQGNSYEQYF; CDR3nt: TGTGCCACCCAGGGGAATTCCTACGAGCAGTACTTC
v_gene: TRBV12-2; d_gene: .; j_gene: TRBJ1-5; abundance: .; CDR3aa: CASRFHKGLGQPQHF; CDR3nt: TGTGCAAGTCGCTTTCACAAGGGGCTGGGTCAGCCCCAGCATTTT
v_gene: TRBV27; d_gene: .; j_gene: TRBJ1-2; abundance: .; CDR3aa: CASSTRVGYGYTF; CDR3nt: TGTGCCAGCAGTACCCGAGTGGGATATGGCTACACCTTC
v_gene: TRBV30; d_gene: .; j_gene: TRBJ2-7; abundance: .; CDR3aa: CAWSRESYEQYF; CDR3nt: TGTGCCTGGAGTAGGGAGTCCTACGAGCAGTACTTC
v_gene: TRBV6-5; d_gene: TRBD1; j_gene: TRBJ2-7; abundance: .; CDR3aa: CASSPLRQGVYEQYF; CDR3nt: TGTGCCAGCAGTCCCTTGCGACAGGGTGTCTACGAGCAGTACTTC
v_gene: TRBV4-3; d_gene: .; j_gene: TRBJ1-1; abundance: .; CDR3aa: CASSQDWGGTTEAFF; CDR3nt: TGCGCCAGCAGCCAAGATTGGGGAGGGACCACTGAAGCTTTCTTT
v_gene: TRBV11-2; d_gene: .; j_gene: TRBJ2-7; abundance: .; CDR3aa: CASSLWNRAYEQYF; CDR3nt: TGTGCCAGCAGCTTATGGAACAGGGCCTACGAGCAGTACTTC
v_gene: TRBV2; d_gene: TRBD2; j_gene: TRBJ2-2; abundance: .; CDR3aa: CASSGDPGLAGANTGELFF; CDR3nt: TGTGCCAGCAGTGGGGATCCGGGACTAGCGGGGGCGAACACCGGGGAGCTGTTTTTT
v_gene: TRBV6-5; d_gene: .; j_gene: TRBJ2-3; abundance: .; CDR3aa: CASCPGLLAGDTQYF; CDR3nt: TGTGCCAGCTGCCCGGGCCTCCTAGCTGGAGATACGCAGTATTTT
v_gene: TRBV13; d_gene: TRBD2; j_gene: TRBJ2-5; abundance: .; CDR3aa: CASSFRLADYQETQYF; CDR3nt: TGTGCCAGCAGCTTCAGACTAGCGGACTACCAAGAGACCCAGTACTTC
v_gene: TRBV5-1; d_gene: .; j_gene: TRBJ2-7; abundance: .; CDR3aa: CASSLARGTSYEQYF; CDR3nt: TGCGCCAGCAGCTTGGCTCGCGGGACTTCATACGAGCAGTACTTC
v_gene: TRBV18; d_gene: TRBD2; j_gene: TRBJ2-7; abundance: .; CDR3aa: CASSPRTSGVLFEQYF; CDR3nt: TGTGCCAGCTCACCCCGGACTAGCGGGGTACTATTTGAGCAGTACTTC
v_gene: TRBV5-6; d_gene: .; j_gene: TRBJ2-2; abundance: .; CDR3aa: CASSSRGAAWLFF; CDR3nt: TGTGCCAGCAGCTCCCGGGGGGCGGCGTGGCTGTTTTTT
v_gene: TRBV7-2; d_gene: .; j_gene: TRBJ2-5; abundance: .; CDR3aa: CASSLVSGARGETQYF; CDR3nt: TGTGCCAGCAGCTTAGTGTCGGGAGCCAGAGGAGAGACCCAGTACTTC
v_gene: TRBV5-1; d_gene: .; j_gene: TRBJ2-5; abundance: .; CDR3aa: CASSTIEVQETQYF; CDR3nt: TGCGCCAGCAGCACCATCGAGGTGCAAGAGACCCAGTACTTC
v_gene: TRBV9; d_gene: .; j_gene: TRBJ2-2; abundance: .; CDR3aa: CASSVDDSYTGELFF; CDR3nt: TGTGCCAGCAGCGTAGACGACAGTTACACCGGGGAGCTGTTTTTT
v_gene: TRBV28; d_gene: TRBD2; j_gene: TRBJ2-2; abundance: .; CDR3aa: CASSFFASGDTGELFF; CDR3nt: TGTGCCAGCAGTTTTTTTGCTAGCGGAGACACCGGGGAGCTGTTTTTT
v_gene: TRBV21-1; d_gene: .; j_gene: TRBJ1-5; abundance: once; CDR3aa: CASRPTYNTDKNVDQPQHF; CDR3nt: TGTGCCAGCAGACCCACGTATAATACAGATAAGAACGTCGATCAGCCCCAGCATTTT
v_gene: TRBV13; d_gene: TRBD1; j_gene: TRBJ2-5; abundance: .; CDR3aa: CASSSGDRGGETQYF; CDR3nt: TGTGCCAGCAGCTCGGGGGACAGGGGAGGGGAGACCCAGTACTTC
v_gene: TRBV4-3; d_gene: .; j_gene: TRBJ2-7; abundance: .; CDR3aa: CASSQGPGNYEQYF; CDR3nt: TGCGCCAGCAGCCAAGGGCCAGGAAACTACGAGCAGTACTTC
v_gene: TRBV27; d_gene: TRBD2; j_gene: TRBJ2-3; abundance: .; CDR3aa: CASSTLPGLAARNTQYF; CDR3nt: TGTGCCAGCAGTACTCTCCCGGGACTAGCGGCCCGGAATACGCAGTATTTT
v_gene: TRBV27; d_gene: .; j_gene: TRBJ2-7; abundance: .; CDR3aa: CASSFGLTLTYEQYF; CDR3nt: TGTGCCAGCAGTTTTGGACTCACTCTTACCTACGAGCAGTACTTC
v_gene: TRBV27; d_gene: .; j_gene: TRBJ2-7; abundance: .; CDR3aa: CASSSGGRNEQYF; CDR3nt: TGTGCCAGCAGTTCTGGGGGGCGTAACGAGCAGTACTTC
v_gene: TRBV12-5; d_gene: TRBD2; j_gene: TRBJ2-7; abundance: .; CDR3aa: CAARRELRYEQYF; CDR3nt: TGTGCGGCCAGGCGGGAGTTAAGATACGAGCAGTACTTC
v_gene: TRBV5-1; d_gene: .; j_gene: TRBJ2-3; abundance: .; CDR3aa: CASSLHQSPGNDRTDTQYF; CDR3nt: TGCGCCAGCAGCTTGCATCAGAGTCCAGGGAACGACAGAACAGATACGCAGTATTTT